The 30 T cell receptor beta chains given below trace back to one sample, sequenced in a study of beta chain features in type 1 diabetes (dated by TCRdb to 2017 to 2018). Library preparation used the immunoSEQ multiplex PCR assay. The entire amount of isolated RNA was reverse transcribed using the High Capacity cDNA Reverse Transcription Kit, so the sequenced TCRB transcripts were expressed ones. Sourced from immuneACCESS, this table was stored by TCRdb with only in-frame sequences that have V and J called. A share of the clones is absent; for the studies checked, an unresolved V gene accounts for under half, and the remainder has no known explanation. Recorded for this sample are hundreds of thousands of clones; 15% to 19% of them occurred a single time. The ten top clones hold about 0.087% of the sample. The sequenced sample was naive CD4+ T cells from blood. The cell subset or site label on this specimen signifies: true naive CD4+ T cells. All receptors derive from a man between 18 and 29 years old in good health.

This clone was counted only a few times. This sequence joins TRBV14 and TRBJ2-7; D is perhaps TRBD1 (5 bases). Germline V lookup: CDR1 SGHDN, CDR2 FVKESK. The CDR3 spans 14 residues. Trimming removed 1 base at V and 6 bases at J, with 13 bases between. This chain's CDR3 is CASSQVSGLAEQYF. The CDR3 region has the DNA TGTGCCAGCAGCCAAGTGTCAGGGTTGGCCGAGCAGTACTTC. Supplemented by reference TRBV14 and TRBJ2-7, the full variable domain reads EAGVTQFPSHSVIEKGQTVTLRCDPISGHDNLYWYRRVMGKEIKFLLHFVKESKQDESGMPNNRFLAERTGGTYSTLKVQPAELEDSGVYFCASSQVSGLAEQYFGPGTRLTVT.

The J gene is TRBJ2-5, the V gene TRBV11-2; 10 bases fit TRBD2. Trimming took 2 bases from V and 5 from J; bases not matched to a gene: 5. The CDR3 runs 15 residues. Germline V CDR1 and CDR2: SGHAT, FQNNGV. CDR3 residues: CASSLLLAGVETQYF. The DNA for the CDR3 is TGTGCCAGCAGCTTACTTCTAGCGGGAGTCGAGACCCAGTACTTC.

This chain links TRBV28 with TRBJ2-7, with D possibly being TRBD2 (6 bases). This CDR3 spans 16 amino acids. Trimming removed 5 bases from V and 4 bases from J, with 21 bases in between. Germline V gives CDR1 MDHEN, CDR2 SYDVKM. For the CDR3, the DNA is TGTGCCAGCAGTCCAACACGGGGGACGGGAGTGTACGAGCAGTACTTC. It yields the protein CASSPTRGTGVYEQYF.

The rearrangement joins TRBV11-2 to TRBJ1-4; D not resolved. CDR3 length equals 14 residues. V was shortened by 3 bases and J by 5 bases, with 10 bases between the two germline ends. The germline CDR1 and CDR2 sequences are SGHAT and FQNNGV. CDR3 sequence: CASSFAGSNEKLFF. CDR3 nucleotides: TGTGCCAGCAGCTTCGCAGGATCAAATGAAAAACTGTTTTTT.

V usage is TRBV6-5 and J usage is TRBJ1-5, with D tentatively TRBD1 (5 bases). CDR3 length equals 15 residues. The germline CDR1 and CDR2 sequences are MNHEY and SVGAGI. Between the trimmed V and J ends, which lost 0 bases and 5 bases, there was a span of 11 bases. This CDR3 is CASSYSKWGHQPQHF. For the CDR3, the DNA is TGTGCCAGCAGTTACTCGAAATGGGGACATCAGCCCCAGCATTTT.

This clone has more than one count but fewer than ten. This sequence joins TRBV19 and TRBJ2-3, with TRBD1 identical over 8 bases. Germline V gene lookup returns CDR1 LNHDA and CDR2 SQIVND (reference sequence). V lost 5 bases, J lost 2 bases, and 6 bases stayed unmatched. The CDR3 runs 15 residues. Written as DNA, the CDR3 is TGTGCCAGTAGTGTGGGACAGGTTTACACAGATACGCAGTATTTT. It translates to CASSVGQVYTDTQYF.

This clone was seen more than once but under ten times. The chain uses TRBV19 and TRBJ2-1, with TRBD2 matching over 9 bases. This CDR3 has 17 residues. J was trimmed by 4 bases and V by 3 bases; bases with no gene match: 10. Germline loops: CDR1 LNHDA, CDR2 SQIVND (reference sequence). This CDR3 reads CASSIFSGRRTYNEQFF. CDR3 coding DNA: TGTGCCAGTAGTATCTTTAGCGGGAGAAGGACTTACAATGAGCAGTTCTTC. Filled out from reference TRBV19 and TRBJ2-1, the complete variable domain reads DGGITQSPKYLFRKEGQNVTLSCEQNLNHDAMYWYRQDPGQGLRLIYYSQIVNDFQKGDIAEGYSVSREKKESFPLTVTSAQKNPTAFYLCASSIFSGRRTYNEQFFGPGTRLTVL.

Many counts were recorded for this clone. The CDR3 spells CASSQEGIGPYEQYF. As DNA, the CDR3 is TGTGCCAGCAGCCAAGAGGGTATCGGGCCCTACGAGCAGTACTTC. The genes are TRBV14 and TRBJ2-7; D remains ambiguous. The germline V and J ends were trimmed by 0 bases and 2 bases, with 11 bases remaining between them. CDR3 length equals 15 residues. Germline CDR1 and CDR2: SGHDN and FVKESK.

The CDR3 sequence: CASTDATVSYNEQFF. The CDR3 DNA reads TGTGCCAGTACCGATGCGACAGTTTCCTACAATGAGCAGTTCTTC. The chain has TRBV19 and TRBJ2-1; D is possibly TRBD1 (5 bases). The germline V gene encodes CDR1 LNHDA and CDR2 SQIVND (reference sequence). V lost 7 bases to trimming and J lost 1 base, with 14 bases between them. There are 15 residues in the CDR3.

V is TRBV28 and J is TRBJ1-6; D unclear. The germline gives CDR1 MDHEN, CDR2 SYDVKM. The length of the CDR3 is 11 residues. The germline V and J ends were trimmed by 4 bases and 8 bases, with 3 bases remaining between them. The CDR3 bases are TGTGCCAGCAGTTGGGATTCACCCCTCCACTTT. Encoded protein: CASSWDSPLHF.

This chain links TRBV4-1 with TRBJ2-1; possible D gene TRBD2, 6 bases. The CDR3 spans 13 residues. V was shortened by 4 bases and J by 7 bases, with 11 bases between the two germline ends. Germline CDR1 MGHRA, CDR2 YSYEKL. CDR3 DNA: TGCGCCAGCAGCCGGGGACTTCTAAATGAGCAGTTCTTC. Its translation is CASSRGLLNEQFF.

V and J are TRBV14 and TRBJ1-3, with D uncertain. The CDR3 has 10 amino acids. Germline V CDR1 and CDR2: SGHDN, FVKESK. The V gene lost 11 bases and the J gene lost 4 bases, with 6 bases spanning the gap. CDR3 loop: CASGGNTIYF. The CDR3, as DNA: TGTGCCTCGGGCGGAAACACCATATATTTT. Full variable domain (outside the CDR3, taken from reference TRBV14 and TRBJ1-3): EAGVTQFPSHSVIEKGQTVTLRCDPISGHDNLYWYRRVMGKEIKFLLHFVKESKQDESGMPNNRFLAERTGGTYSTLKVQPAELEDSGVYFCASGGNTIYFGEGSWLTVV.

Only a few counts were recorded for this clone. J is TRBJ2-7 and V is TRBV21-1. TRBV21-1 is annotated as a pseudogene. This CDR3 comprises 11 residues. The CDR3 spells CASSSSPQQYF. The CDR3 DNA is TGTGCCAGCAGCAGTTCGCCTCAGCAGTACTTC.

This sequence joins TRBV15 and TRBJ2-3; weak D call: TRBD2 (6 bases). Deletions cut 1 base from V and 3 bases from J, with 11 bases between. Germline lookup yields CDR1 LNHNV and CDR2 YYDKDF (reference sequence). The CDR3 is 15 residues long. The CDR3 DNA is TGTGCCACCAGCAGAGCGGTCGGGGGAACAGATACGCAGTATTTT. This sequence encodes CATSRAVGGTDTQYF.

This clone has more than one count but fewer than ten. The V and J genes are TRBV5-4 and TRBJ2-5; D is undetermined. The germline V and J ends were trimmed by 4 bases and 2 bases, with 15 bases remaining between them. Germline-derived CDR1 and CDR2 are SGHNT and YYREEE (reference sequence). The CDR3 has 15 residues. In DNA form, the CDR3 reads TGTGCCAGCAGCACCGGCCGCAGCTTACAAGAGACCCAGTACTTC. Protein product: CASSTGRSLQETQYF.

The chain is built from TRBV30 and TRBJ2-1; no firm D call. Germline CDR1 GTSNPN, CDR2 SVGIG (reference sequence). The CDR3 has 16 amino acids. Trimming pared 0 bases from V and 0 bases from J, leaving 12 bases between. The CDR3 region has the DNA TGTGCCTGGAGTGTACGCCCCCGAAGCTCCTACAATGAGCAGTTCTTC. Translation gives CAWSVRPRSSYNEQFF.

In nucleotides, the CDR3 is TGTGCCAGCAGTTTACGCGGGAGGGGAGCCAAAAACATTCAGTACTTC. It translates to CASSLRGRGAKNIQYF. The chain carries TRBV27 and TRBJ2-4; 9 nucleotides agree with TRBD2. Germline loops: CDR1 MNHEY, CDR2 SMNVEV (reference sequence). V was pared by 2 bases and J by 0 bases, with 2 bases of the junction left unmatched. The CDR3 has 16 amino acids.

A few counts support this clone. The gene calls are TRBV11-1 and TRBJ2-7; D assignment may be TRBD1 or TRBD2 (5 bases each). The CDR3 spans 15 residues. Trimming shortened V by 7 bases and J by 3 bases, and 19 bases separated the two germline ends. Germline V lookup: CDR1 SGHAT, CDR2 FQDESV (reference sequence). CDR3 sequence (DNA): TGTGCCAGCACCCTAGCCCTTGGACACTTCTACGAGCAGTACTTC. It codes for CASTLALGHFYEQYF.

This clone was seen more than once but under ten times. The chain links TRBV27 to TRBJ2-3, with TRBD1 matching 10 bases. CDR1 is MNHEY and CDR2 is SMNVEV in the germline V gene (reference sequence). CDR3 size: 14 residues. V gave up 11 bases and J gave up 7 bases; unmatched junction bases: 12. The CDR3 here is CAGKKTGGAYTQYF. CDR3 nucleotide sequence: TGTGCCGGAAAGAAGACAGGGGGCGCATATACGCAGTATTTT.

This clone has just a few counts. V is TRBV4-2 and J is TRBJ2-2; 8 positions match TRBD1. The CDR3 runs 15 residues. CDR1 LGHNA and CDR2 YNFKEQ come from the germline V gene. The trim removed 4 bases at V and 6 bases at J, leaving 7 bases unmatched. In DNA, the CDR3 is TGTGCCAGCAGCCTTGGACAGGGCATAGCCGGGGAGCTGTTTTTT. It specifies CASSLGQGIAGELFF.

The rearrangement links TRBV10-3 to TRBJ2-7; D is ambiguous. Per the germline V gene, CDR1 is ENHRY and CDR2 is SYGVKD. The CDR3 is 12 amino acids. V lost 5 bases and J lost 6, with 11 bases in between. CDR3 loop: CAISNWNFEQYF. The CDR3 DNA is TGTGCCATCAGTAACTGGAACTTCGAGCAGTACTTC.

This clone was counted between two and nine times. V and J are TRBV11-1 and TRBJ2-5; no reliable D call. CDR3 length equals 14 residues. Trimming pared 3 bases from V and 2 bases from J, leaving 10 bases between. Per the germline V gene, CDR1 is SGHAT and CDR2 is FQDESV (reference sequence). CDR3 nucleotide sequence: TGTGCCAGCAGCTTGAATATACGTCAAGAGACCCAGTACTTC. Protein: CASSLNIRQETQYF.

The genes are TRBV18 and TRBJ2-7, with D perhaps matching TRBD2 (5 bases). The length of the CDR3 is 14 residues. Germline V gene sequence: CDR1 KGHSH, CDR2 LQKENI. The V and J ends lost 9 bases and 2 bases respectively, with 17 bases between them. The CDR3 DNA follows: TGTGCCAGTTCAGGACGGGGAATCCCCTACGAGCAGTACTTC. Its protein is CASSGRGIPYEQYF.

The gene calls are TRBV18 and TRBJ2-2; TRBD2 agrees at 10 bases. This CDR3 is built from 16 residues. CDR1 and CDR2 from the germline V gene are KGHSH and LQKENI. The ends lost 0 bases at V and 4 bases at J; junction bases unmatched: 2. The CDR3 loop is CASSPPLAGVTGELFF. Written as DNA, the CDR3 is TGTGCCAGCTCACCACCGCTAGCGGGGGTCACCGGGGAGCTGTTTTTT.

This clone has just a few counts. CDR3 amino acids: CASSQVSSGNYEQYF. The CDR3 coding sequence is TGCGCCAGCAGCCAAGTGTCTAGCGGGAACTACGAGCAGTACTTC. The rearrangement uses TRBV4-3 and TRBJ2-7, with 9 bases identical to TRBD2. Germline assignment: CDR1 LGHNA and CDR2 YSLEER. The junction had 4 bases not matched to a gene; V was cut back by 1 base and J by 3 bases. This CDR3 spans 15 amino acids.

This clone was recorded a few times. The chain recombines TRBV19 with TRBJ2-5; D is tentatively TRBD1 or TRBD2 (6 bases each). The CDR3 has 13 residues. Germline V CDR1 and CDR2: LNHDA, SQIVND (reference sequence). Trimming cost V 4 bases and J 3 bases, with 9 bases left between them. DNA of the CDR3: TGTGCCAGTAGTAACAGGGAGGAAGAGACCCAGTACTTC. Its protein product is CASSNREEETQYF.

The gene calls are TRBV2 and TRBJ1-6, with a possible D match to TRBD1 (6 bases). The V and J ends lost 4 bases and 10 bases respectively, with 23 bases between them. CDR3 length: 17 amino acids. Looked up from germline, CDR1 is SNHLY and CDR2 is FYNNEI. This CDR3 reads CASSVHLGGLARSPLHF. CDR3 nucleotides: TGTGCCAGCAGTGTCCATTTGGGGGGCTTAGCGAGATCACCCCTCCACTTT. Looking up the rest from reference TRBV2 and TRBJ1-6 gives the full variable domain: EPEVTQTPSHQVTQMGQEVILRCVPISNHLYFYWYRQILGQKVEFLVSFYNNEISEKSEIFDDQFSVERPDGSNFTLKIRSTKLEDSAMYFCASSVHLGGLARSPLHFGNGTRLTVT.

DNA for the CDR3: TGCGCCAGCAGCTTGGGTACCCAGGGTACCGGGGAGCTGTTTTTT. This translates into CASSLGTQGTGELFF. The chain is built from TRBV5-1 and TRBJ2-2, with a tentative D call TRBD1 (5 bases). The germline V and J ends were trimmed by 0 bases and 5 bases, with 11 bases remaining between them. CDR3 length: 15 residues. The germline V gene encodes CDR1 SGHRS and CDR2 YFSETQ.

This clone has more than one count but fewer than ten. The chain has TRBV15 and TRBJ1-1; D remains unclear. Per the germline V gene, CDR1 is LNHNV and CDR2 is YYDKDF (reference sequence). CDR3 size: 13 residues. The V end lost 5 bases, the J end lost 4 bases, and 11 bases lay between the germline ends. CDR3 sequence reads: CATSSISATEAFF. CDR3 nucleotides: TGTGCCACCAGCTCCATTTCGGCCACTGAAGCTTTCTTT.

This clone was seen only a few times. The chain couples TRBV10-3 to TRBJ2-7, with 8 bases matching TRBD1. The V gene's germline CDR1 is ENHRY and CDR2 SYGVKD. The CDR3 length is 16 residues. V lost 0 bases, J lost 5 bases, and 9 bases stayed unmatched. The CDR3 protein is CAISESTRTGQHEQYF. CDR3 bases: TGTGCCATCAGTGAGTCAACAAGGACAGGGCAGCACGAGCAGTACTTC.